The present entry profiles one T cell receptor beta chain with its context. Antigen specificity is unknown. This specimen belongs to a study of CD8+CD57+ T cells in acquired aplastic anemia. Study-wide results and caveats: A significant difference in CD8+ Simpson's diversity between patients and controls was not found.

Profiling that covered TCR beta VDJ and CDR3 relied on genomic DNA as its template. TCRdb reanalysed the reads using MiXCR and keeps one entry per CDR3 protein. This sample has 260,000 or so distinct CDR3 sequences, with around 45% found just once. The CDR3 consists of 11 residues. V was cut by 0 bases and J by 13 bases, with 10 bases left in between. The germline V gene has CDR1 DFQATT and CDR2 SNEGSKA (reference sequence). Sequencing was done on patients that had shown CD8+CD57+ cell expansion by flow cytometry. Blood samples were obtained from patients who had received no prior therapy. The genes are TRBV20-1 and TRBJ2-4; no clear D gene. The sequence was collected from a human donor with aplastic anemia. Sequencing was done on a sample of sorted CD4+, CD8+, or CD8+CD57+ T cells (not recorded which) from PBMCs. CDR3 protein: CSARDGRRQYF. CDR3 nucleotide sequence: TGCAGTGCTAGAGATGGCCGGCGGCAGTACTTC.